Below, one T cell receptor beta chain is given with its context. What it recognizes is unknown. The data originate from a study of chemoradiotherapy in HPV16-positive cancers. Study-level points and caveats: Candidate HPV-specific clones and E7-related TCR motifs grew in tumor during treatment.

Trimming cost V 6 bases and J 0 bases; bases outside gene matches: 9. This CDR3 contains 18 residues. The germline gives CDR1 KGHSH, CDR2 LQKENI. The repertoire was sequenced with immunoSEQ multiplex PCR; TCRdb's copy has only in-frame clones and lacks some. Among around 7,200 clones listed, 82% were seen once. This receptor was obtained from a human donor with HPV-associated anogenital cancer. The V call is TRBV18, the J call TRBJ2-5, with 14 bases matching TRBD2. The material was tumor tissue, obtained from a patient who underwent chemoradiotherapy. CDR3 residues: CASSRRTSGGTDQETQYF. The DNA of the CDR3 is TGTGCCAGCTCGCGAAGGACTAGCGGGGGGACCGACCAAGAGACCCAGTACTTC. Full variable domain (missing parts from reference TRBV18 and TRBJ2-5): NAGVMQNPRHLVRRRGQEARLRCSPMKGHSHVYWYRQLPEEGLKFMVYLQKENIIDESGMPKERFSAEFPKEGPSILRIQQVVRGDSAAYFCASSRRTSGGTDQETQYFGPGTRLLVL.